This T cell receptor (beta chain) derives from a study of T cell responses to AZD1222 COVID-19 vaccine. Profiled with immunoSEQ multiplex PCR; TCRdb holds only in-frame clones, not every one. The sample carries some 200,000 clones, approximately 90% recorded once. CDR3 size: 13 residues. Looked up from germline, CDR1 is SGHVS and CDR2 is FQNEAQ. With 5 bases removed from V and 6 bases from J, the gap between germline ends came to 10 bases. The sequence was obtained from an adult who received the AZD1222 COVID-19 vaccine. The chain has TRBV7-8 and TRBJ2-2; D possibly uses TRBD1 or TRBD2 (5 bases each). The source material was peripheral blood, sampled 28 days after the second AZD1222 dose. CDR3 bases: TGTGCCAGCAGCCGAATGGGGGCCGGGGAGCTGTTTTTT. This codes for CASSRMGAGELFF. Full variable domain (remainder filled in from reference TRBV7-8 and TRBJ2-2): GAGVSQSPRYKVAKRGQDVALRCDPISGHVSLFWYQQALGQGPEFLTYFQNEAQLDKSGLPSDRFFAERPEGSVSTLKIQRTQQEDSAVYLCASSRMGAGELFFGEGSRLTVL.